These 8 T cell receptor delta chains originate from one sample sequenced in a study of Vδ1+ human thymocytes. Findings and limits, study-wide: In the thymus, TRG and TRD repertoires looked highly polyclonal with Gaussian CDR3 lengths.

Extracted RNA was reverse transcribed into cDNA. Multiplex PCR used pooled V-gene forward primers and a constant-region reverse primer to amplify CDR3s. TCRdb made new clone calls on the multiplex PCR reads using CATT. The sample lists approximately 25,000 delta-chain clones, over 25% occurring once. Their antigen targets remain unknown. The sequencing sample was made of Vdelta1+ gamma-delta thymocytes from the thymus. Subset described: FACS-sorted CD3+ TCRalphabeta- TCRVdelta1+ TCRVdelta2- thymocytes. These receptors came from a boy under two years old who had congenital heart surgery.

This clone was counted between two and nine times. At the DNA level, this CDR3 is encoded by other sequences in the same sample as well. This chain uses TRDV1 with TRDJ1; TRDD3 aligns across 10 bases. The germline V gene has CDR1 TSWWSYY and CDR2 QGS. Trimming took 6 bases from V and 7 from J; bases not matched to a gene: 11. This CDR3 is built from 15 residues. CDR3 protein: CALGHTGGIRTKLIF. The CDR3 coding sequence is TGTGCTCTTGGCCATACCGGGGGGATACGGACTAAACTCATCTTT.

The chain couples TRDV1 to TRDJ1, with a weak D call TRDD3 (5 bases). Germline loops: CDR1 TSWWSYY, CDR2 QGS. Trimming took off 0 bases at V and 0 bases at J, with 20 bases between the two ends. The CDR3 consists of 19 residues. The CDR3 DNA reads TGTGCTCTTGGGGAACTGATACTCCTGCAGTGGACGTACACCGATAAACTCATCTTT. It specifies CALGELILLQWTYTDKLIF.

As to this clone: A much more abundant neighbour one base away suggests this may be a read error. This same CDR3 is encoded by further DNA sequences in the sample. V is TRDV1 and J is TRDJ1; D remains ambiguous. CDR3 size: 15 residues. Between the trimmed V and J ends, which lost 2 bases and 2 bases, there was a span of 12 bases. The germline V gene has CDR1 TSWWSYY and CDR2 QGS. CDR3 sequence: CALGETVLTTDKLIF. The CDR3 DNA is TGTGCTCTTGGGGAAACCGTACTTACAACCGATAAACTCATCTTT.

Only a few counts were recorded for this clone. The chain has TRDV1 and TRDJ1, with TRDD3 matching over 12 bases. Germline lookup yields CDR1 TSWWSYY and CDR2 QGS. Germline trimming cut 3 bases from V and 2 bases from J; bases unmatched to any gene: 34. The CDR3 extends over 26 amino acids. The DNA of the CDR3 is TGTGCTCTTGGGGATCCCCTACCTACCCGGGGATCTGGGGGATACGCTAGGGGTAAAGCGACCGATAAACTCATCTTT. Its protein product is CALGDPLPTRGSGGYARGKATDKLIF.

V is TRDV1 and J is TRDJ1, with TRDD3 matching 13 bases. This CDR3 comprises 21 residues. Trimming cost V 2 bases and J 3 bases; bases outside gene matches: 18. Germline V gene data show CDR1 as TSWWSYY and CDR2 as QGS. The CDR3 DNA is TGTGCTCTTGGGGAAGATCCCAACCGAGCGTACTGGGGGATACGCGCCGATAAACTCATCTTT. Translation: CALGEDPNRAYWGIRADKLIF.

This clone has more than one count but fewer than ten. The rearrangement uses TRDV1 and TRDJ1; 8 nucleotides match TRDD3. The V and J ends lost 1 base and 3 bases, in that order; junction bases with no gene match: 22. CDR3 size: 21 residues. Germline values: CDR1 TSWWSYY, CDR2 QGS. The CDR3 DNA reads TGTGCTCTTGGGGAACGGAGGACTTTCGGCGGGATACGACCCTCCGCCGATAAACTCATCTTT. This translates into CALGERRTFGGIRPSADKLIF.

On this clone itself: The same CDR3 is also encoded by other DNA sequences in this sample. V and J are TRDV1 and TRDJ1; 7 bases are shared with TRDD3. The CDR3 totals 20 residues. J gave up 0 bases and V 0 bases, and 16 bases lay outside the gene matches. The germline V gene has CDR1 TSWWSYY and CDR2 QGS. CDR3 sequence (DNA): TGTGCTCTTGGGGAACTCGAACTTCCCCACTGGGGCTCACACACCGATAAACTCATCTTT. Its translation is CALGELELPHWGSHTDKLIF.

This chain joins TRDV1 and TRDJ1; the D gene is possibly TRDD3 (10 bases). CDR3 length equals 23 residues. Per germline, CDR1 TSWWSYY and CDR2 QGS. The V end was cut by 1 base, the J end by 0 bases, with 33 bases between. The CDR3 DNA reads as TGTGCTCTTGGGGAACGAGCCTGGCCTTCCTACTACTGGGGGATGGGGTACACCGATAAACTCATCTTT. It encodes CALGERAWPSYYWGMGYTDKLIF.